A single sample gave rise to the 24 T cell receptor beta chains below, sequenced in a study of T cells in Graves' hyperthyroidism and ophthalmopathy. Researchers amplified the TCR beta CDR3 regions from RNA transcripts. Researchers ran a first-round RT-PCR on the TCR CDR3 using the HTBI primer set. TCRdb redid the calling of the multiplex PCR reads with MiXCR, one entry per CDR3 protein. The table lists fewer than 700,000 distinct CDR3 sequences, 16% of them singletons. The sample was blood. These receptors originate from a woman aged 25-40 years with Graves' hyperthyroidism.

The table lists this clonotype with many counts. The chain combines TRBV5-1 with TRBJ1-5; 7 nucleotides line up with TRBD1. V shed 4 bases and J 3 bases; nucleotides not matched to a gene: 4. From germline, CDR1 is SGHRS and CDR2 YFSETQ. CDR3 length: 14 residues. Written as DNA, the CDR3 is TGCGCCAGCAGCACGGGACAGCCCAATCAGCCCCAGCATTTT. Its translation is CASSTGQPNQPQHF.

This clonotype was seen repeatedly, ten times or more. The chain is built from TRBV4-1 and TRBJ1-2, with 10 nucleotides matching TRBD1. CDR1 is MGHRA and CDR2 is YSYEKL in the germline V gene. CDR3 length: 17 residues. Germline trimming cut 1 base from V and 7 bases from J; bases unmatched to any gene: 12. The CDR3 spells CASSQVVATGGTAGYTF. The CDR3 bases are TGCGCCAGCAGCCAAGTTGTGGCGACAGGGGGCACGGCTGGCTACACCTTC.

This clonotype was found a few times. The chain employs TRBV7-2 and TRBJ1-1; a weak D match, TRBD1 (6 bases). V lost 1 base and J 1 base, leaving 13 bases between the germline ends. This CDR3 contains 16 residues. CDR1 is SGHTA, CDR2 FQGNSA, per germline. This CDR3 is CASSLVSRTANTEAFF. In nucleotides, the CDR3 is TGTGCCAGCAGCTTAGTTTCCAGGACAGCGAACACTGAAGCTTTCTTT. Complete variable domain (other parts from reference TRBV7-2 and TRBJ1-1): GAGVSQSPSNKVTEKGKDVELRCDPISGHTALYWYRQSLGQGLEFLIYFQGNSAPDKSGLPSDRFSAERTGGSVSTLTIQRTQQEDSAVYLCASSLVSRTANTEAFFGQGTRLTVV.

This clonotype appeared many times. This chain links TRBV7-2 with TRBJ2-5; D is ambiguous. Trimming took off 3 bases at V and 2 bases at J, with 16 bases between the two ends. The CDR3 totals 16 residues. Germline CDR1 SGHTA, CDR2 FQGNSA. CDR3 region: CASSLTPPGAQETQYF. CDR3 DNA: TGTGCCAGCAGCTTGACCCCTCCAGGAGCACAAGAGACCCAGTACTTC.

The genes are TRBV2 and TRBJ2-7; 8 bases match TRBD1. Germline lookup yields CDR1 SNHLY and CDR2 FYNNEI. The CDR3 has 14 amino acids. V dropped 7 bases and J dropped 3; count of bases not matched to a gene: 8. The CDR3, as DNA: TGTGCCAGCATTTCAAGGACAGGGCTCTACGAGCAGTACTTC. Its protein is CASISRTGLYEQYF.

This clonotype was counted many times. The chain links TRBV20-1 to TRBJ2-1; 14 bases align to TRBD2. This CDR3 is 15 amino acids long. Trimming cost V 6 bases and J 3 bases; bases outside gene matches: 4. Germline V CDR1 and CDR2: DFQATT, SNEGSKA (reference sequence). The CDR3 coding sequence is TGCAGTGCCCAAGGACTAGCGGGAGGCTACAATGAGCAGTTCTTC. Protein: CSAQGLAGGYNEQFF.

The CDR3 coding sequence is TGTGCCAGTAGTTCGACAGGGGGGAGCTCCTACAATGAGCAGTTCTTC. Protein product: CASSSTGGSSYNEQFF. The V gene is TRBV19, the J gene TRBJ2-1, with 9 nucleotides matching TRBD1. The CDR3 extends over 16 amino acids. The germline gives CDR1 LNHDA, CDR2 SQIVND (reference sequence). J gave up 0 bases and V 5 bases, and 5 bases lay outside the gene matches.

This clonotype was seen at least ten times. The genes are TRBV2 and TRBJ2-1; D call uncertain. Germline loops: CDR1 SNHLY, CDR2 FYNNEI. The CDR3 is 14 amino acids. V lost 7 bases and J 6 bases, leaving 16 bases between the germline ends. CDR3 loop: CASKRVPVANEQFF. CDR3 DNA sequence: TGTGCCAGCAAAAGGGTCCCAGTAGCCAATGAGCAGTTCTTC.

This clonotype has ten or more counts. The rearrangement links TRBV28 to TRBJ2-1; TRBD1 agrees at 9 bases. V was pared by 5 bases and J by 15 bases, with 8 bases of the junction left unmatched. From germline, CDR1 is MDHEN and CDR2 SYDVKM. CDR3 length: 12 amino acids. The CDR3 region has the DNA TGTGCCAGCAGTCCAATGGGACAGGGTTGGTTCTTC. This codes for CASSPMGQGWFF.

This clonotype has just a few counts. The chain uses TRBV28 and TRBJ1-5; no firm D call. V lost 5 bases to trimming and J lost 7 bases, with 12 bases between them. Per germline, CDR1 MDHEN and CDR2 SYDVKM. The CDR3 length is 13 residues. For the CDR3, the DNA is TGTGCCAGCAGTCCCTCGGGATGGCAGCCCCAGCATTTT. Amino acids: CASSPSGWQPQHF.

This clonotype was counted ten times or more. CDR3 DNA sequence: TGTGCCACCAGTGATTTAGAAAATCAGCCCCAGCATTTT. This translates into CATSDLENQPQHF. V is TRBV24-1 and J is TRBJ1-5; D gene unclear. The CDR3 loop spans 13 amino acids. Germline CDR1 and CDR2: KGHDR and SFDVKD. V lost 1 base to trimming and J lost 4 bases, with 4 bases between them.

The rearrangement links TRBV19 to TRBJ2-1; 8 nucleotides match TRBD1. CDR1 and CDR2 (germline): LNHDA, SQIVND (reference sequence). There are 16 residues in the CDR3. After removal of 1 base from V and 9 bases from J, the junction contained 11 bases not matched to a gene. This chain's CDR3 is CASSIGRRTGSSEQFF. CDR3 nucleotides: TGTGCCAGTAGTATAGGGAGGAGGACAGGGTCTTCTGAGCAGTTCTTC. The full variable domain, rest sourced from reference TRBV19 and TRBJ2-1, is DGGITQSPKYLFRKEGQNVTLSCEQNLNHDAMYWYRQDPGQGLRLIYYSQIVNDFQKGDIAEGYSVSREKKESFPLTVTSAQKNPTAFYLCASSIGRRTGSSEQFFGPGTRLTVL.

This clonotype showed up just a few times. In nucleotides, the CDR3 is TGCAGTGCTAGAGATCACAGGGGCTACGAGCAGTACTTC. Translating it yields CSARDHRGYEQYF. The V and J genes are TRBV20-1 and TRBJ2-7; 7 bases align to TRBD1. V dropped 0 bases and J dropped 3; count of bases not matched to a gene: 2. The CDR3 contains 13 residues. In germline, CDR1 is DFQATT, CDR2 SNEGSKA (reference sequence).

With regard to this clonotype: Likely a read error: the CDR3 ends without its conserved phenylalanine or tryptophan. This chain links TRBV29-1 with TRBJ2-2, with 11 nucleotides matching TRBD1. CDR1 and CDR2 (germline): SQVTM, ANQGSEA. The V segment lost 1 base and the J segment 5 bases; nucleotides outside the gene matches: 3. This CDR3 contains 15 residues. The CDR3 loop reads CSVEGGQGGTGELFS. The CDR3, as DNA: TGCAGCGTTGAAGGGGGACAGGGGGGAACCGGGGAGCTGTTTTCT.

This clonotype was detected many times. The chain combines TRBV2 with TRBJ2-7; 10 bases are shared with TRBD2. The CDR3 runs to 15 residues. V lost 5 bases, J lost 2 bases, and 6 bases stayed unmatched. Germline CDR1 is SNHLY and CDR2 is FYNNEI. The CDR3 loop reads CASSPRTSGTYEQYF. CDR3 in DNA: TGTGCCAGCAGTCCCAGGACTAGCGGAACCTACGAGCAGTACTTC.

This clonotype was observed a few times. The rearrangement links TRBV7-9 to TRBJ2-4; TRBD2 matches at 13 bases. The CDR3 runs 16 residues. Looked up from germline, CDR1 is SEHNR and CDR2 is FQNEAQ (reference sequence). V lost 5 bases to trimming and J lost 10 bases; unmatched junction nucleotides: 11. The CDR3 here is CASSSLGTSGIVIQYF. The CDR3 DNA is TGTGCCAGCAGCAGTTTAGGGACTAGCGGGATAGTAATTCAGTACTTC.

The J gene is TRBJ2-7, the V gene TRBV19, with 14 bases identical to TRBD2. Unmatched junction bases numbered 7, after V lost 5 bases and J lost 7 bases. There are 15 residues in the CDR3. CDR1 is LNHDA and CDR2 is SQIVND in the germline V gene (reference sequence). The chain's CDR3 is CASSPGLAGGQEQYF. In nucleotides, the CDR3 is TGTGCCAGTAGTCCAGGACTAGCGGGAGGTCAAGAGCAGTACTTC.

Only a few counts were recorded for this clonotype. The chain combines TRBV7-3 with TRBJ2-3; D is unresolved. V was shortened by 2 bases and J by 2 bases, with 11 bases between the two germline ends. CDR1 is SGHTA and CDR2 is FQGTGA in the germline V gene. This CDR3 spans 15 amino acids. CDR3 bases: TGTGCCAGCAGCTTACGTGGTTCAGTCACAGATACGCAGTATTTT. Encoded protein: CASSLRGSVTDTQYF.

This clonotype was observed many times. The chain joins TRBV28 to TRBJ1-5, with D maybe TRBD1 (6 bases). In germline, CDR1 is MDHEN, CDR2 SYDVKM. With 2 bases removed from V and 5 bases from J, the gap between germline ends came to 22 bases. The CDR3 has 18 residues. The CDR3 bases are TGTGCCAGCAGTTTAGACTCTAGTGTGGCTAGGGGGGATCAGCCCCAGCATTTT. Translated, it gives CASSLDSSVARGDQPQHF. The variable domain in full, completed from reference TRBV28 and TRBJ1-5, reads DVKVTQSSRYLVKRTGEKVFLECVQDMDHENMFWYRQDPGLGLRLIYFSYDVKMKEKGDIPEGYSVSREKKERFSLILESASTNQTSMYLCASSLDSSVARGDQPQHFGDGTRLSIL.

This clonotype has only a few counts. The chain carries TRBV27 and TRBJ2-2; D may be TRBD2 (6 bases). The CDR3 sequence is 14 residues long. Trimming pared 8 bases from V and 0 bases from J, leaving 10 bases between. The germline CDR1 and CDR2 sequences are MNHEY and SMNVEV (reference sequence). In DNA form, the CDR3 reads TGTGCCAGCCTAGGACTAACGAACACCGGGGAGCTGTTTTTT. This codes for CASLGLTNTGELFF.

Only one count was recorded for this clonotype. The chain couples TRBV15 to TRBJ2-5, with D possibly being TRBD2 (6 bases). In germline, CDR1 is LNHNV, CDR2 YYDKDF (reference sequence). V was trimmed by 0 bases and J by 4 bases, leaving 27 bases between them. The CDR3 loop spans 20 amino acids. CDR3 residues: CATSRDPPRGYRENRETQYF. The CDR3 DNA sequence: TGTGCCACCAGCAGAGATCCGCCTCGAGGTTATCGGGAGAATAGAGAGACCCAGTACTTC.

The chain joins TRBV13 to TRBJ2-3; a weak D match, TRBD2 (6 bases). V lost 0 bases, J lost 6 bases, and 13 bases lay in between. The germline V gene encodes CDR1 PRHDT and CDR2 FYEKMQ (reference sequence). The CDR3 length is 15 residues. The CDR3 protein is CASSLGGLTDDTQYF. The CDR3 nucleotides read TGTGCCAGCAGCTTAGGGGGACTCACCGACGATACGCAGTATTTT.

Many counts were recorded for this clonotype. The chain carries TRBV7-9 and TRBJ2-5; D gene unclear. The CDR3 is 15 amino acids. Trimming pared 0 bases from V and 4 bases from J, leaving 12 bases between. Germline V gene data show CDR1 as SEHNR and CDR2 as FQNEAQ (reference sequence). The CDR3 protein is CASSLAAHDGETQYF. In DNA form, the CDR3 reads TGTGCCAGCAGCTTAGCGGCCCACGACGGAGAGACCCAGTACTTC.

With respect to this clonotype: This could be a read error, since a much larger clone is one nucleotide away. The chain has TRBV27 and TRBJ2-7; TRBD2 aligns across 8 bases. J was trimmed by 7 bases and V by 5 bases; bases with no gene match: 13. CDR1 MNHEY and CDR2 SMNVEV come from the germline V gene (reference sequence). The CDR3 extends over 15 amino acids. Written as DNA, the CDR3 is TGTGCCAGCAGTCCTCGGGGGGGGGGATGGAATGAGCAGTACTTC. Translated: CASSPRGGGWNEQYF.